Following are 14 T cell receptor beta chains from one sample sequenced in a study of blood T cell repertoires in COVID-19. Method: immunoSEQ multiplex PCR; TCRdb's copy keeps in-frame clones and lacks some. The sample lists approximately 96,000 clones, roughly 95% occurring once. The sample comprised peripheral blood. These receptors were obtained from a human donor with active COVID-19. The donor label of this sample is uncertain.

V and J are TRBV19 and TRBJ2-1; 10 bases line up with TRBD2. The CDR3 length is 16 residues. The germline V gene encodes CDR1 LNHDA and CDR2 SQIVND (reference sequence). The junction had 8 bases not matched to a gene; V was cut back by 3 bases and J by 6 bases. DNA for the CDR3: TGTGCCAGTAGTATGAGCCTAGCGGGAGTGGTCAATGAGCAGTTCTTC. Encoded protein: CASSMSLAGVVNEQFF.

The CDR3 region has the DNA TGCGCCAGCAGCTTGGAGGCTAGCGGGAGTGCTGAGCAGTTCTTC. It encodes CASSLEASGSAEQFF. The chain recombines TRBV5-1 with TRBJ2-1; 10 nucleotides agree with TRBD2. The CDR3 totals 15 residues. Trimming removed 0 bases from V and 9 bases from J; junction bases left unmatched: 6. Per germline, CDR1 SGHRS and CDR2 YFSETQ.

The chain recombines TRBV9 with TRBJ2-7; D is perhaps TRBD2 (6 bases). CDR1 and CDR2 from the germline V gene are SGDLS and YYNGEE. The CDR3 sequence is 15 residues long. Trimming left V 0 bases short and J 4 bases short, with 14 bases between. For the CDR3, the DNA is TGTGCCAGCAGCGTAGGTCTAAAAGGGACTTACGAGCAGTACTTC. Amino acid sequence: CASSVGLKGTYEQYF. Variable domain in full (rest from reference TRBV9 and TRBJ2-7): DSGVTQTPKHLITATGQRVTLRCSPRSGDLSVYWYQQSLDQGLQFLIQYYNGEERAKGNILERFSAQQFPDLHSELNLSSLELGDSALYFCASSVGLKGTYEQYFGPGTRLTVT.

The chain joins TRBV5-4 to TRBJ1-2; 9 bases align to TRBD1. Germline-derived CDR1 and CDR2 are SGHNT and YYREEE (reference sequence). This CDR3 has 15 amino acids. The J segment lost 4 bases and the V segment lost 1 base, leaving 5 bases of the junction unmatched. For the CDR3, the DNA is TGTGCCAGCAGCTTGTTGGGACAGGGAACCTATGGCTACACCTTC. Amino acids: CASSLLGQGTYGYTF.

This CDR3 is CASSAGAYQETQYF. CDR3 DNA sequence: TGCGCCAGCAGCGCGGGGGCGTACCAAGAGACCCAGTACTTC. V usage is TRBV5-1 and J usage is TRBJ2-5, with D possibly matching TRBD2 (7 bases). V was cut by 4 bases and J by 0 bases, with 10 bases left in between. CDR3 length: 14 residues. The germline V gene encodes CDR1 SGHRS and CDR2 YFSETQ.

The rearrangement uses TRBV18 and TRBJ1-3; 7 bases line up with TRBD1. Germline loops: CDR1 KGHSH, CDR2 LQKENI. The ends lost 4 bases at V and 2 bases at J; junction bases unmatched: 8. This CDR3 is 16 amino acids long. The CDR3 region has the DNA TGTGCCAGCTCACTTGCGACAGGGAATACTGGAAACACCATATATTTT. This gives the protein CASSLATGNTGNTIYF.

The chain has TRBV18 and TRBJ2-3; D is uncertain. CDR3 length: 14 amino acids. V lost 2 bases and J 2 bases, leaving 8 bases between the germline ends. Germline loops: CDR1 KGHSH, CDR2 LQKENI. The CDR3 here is CASSPFVATDTQYF. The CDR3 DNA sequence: TGTGCCAGCTCACCATTTGTGGCCACAGATACGCAGTATTTT.

CDR3 protein: CASSLDPQAGWNAYEQYF. CDR3 coding DNA: TGTGCCAGCAGCTTAGATCCTCAGGCGGGATGGAACGCCTACGAGCAGTACTTC. V usage is TRBV11-2 and J usage is TRBJ2-7, with D possibly being TRBD2 (6 bases). This CDR3 region has 18 residues. Per germline, CDR1 SGHAT and CDR2 FQNNGV. Trimming removed 0 bases at V and 2 bases at J, with 20 bases between.

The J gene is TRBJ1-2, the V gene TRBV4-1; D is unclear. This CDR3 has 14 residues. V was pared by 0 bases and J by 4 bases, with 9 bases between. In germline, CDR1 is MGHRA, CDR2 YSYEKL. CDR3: CASSQDPRSYGYTF. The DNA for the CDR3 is TGCGCCAGCAGCCAAGATCCGAGATCCTATGGCTACACCTTC.

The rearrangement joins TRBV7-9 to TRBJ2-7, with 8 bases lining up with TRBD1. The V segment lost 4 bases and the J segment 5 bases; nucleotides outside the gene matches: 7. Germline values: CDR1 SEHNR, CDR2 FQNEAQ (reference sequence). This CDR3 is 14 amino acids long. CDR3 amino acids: CASSYGQGGHEQYF. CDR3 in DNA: TGTGCCAGCAGCTACGGACAGGGAGGACACGAGCAGTACTTC. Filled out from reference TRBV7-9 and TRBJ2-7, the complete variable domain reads DTGVSQNPRHKITKRGQNVTFRCDPISEHNRLYWYRQTLGQGPEFLTYFQNEAQLEKSRLLSDRFSAERPKGSFSTLEIQRTEQGDSAMYLCASSYGQGGHEQYFGPGTRLTVT.

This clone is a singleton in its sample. Written as DNA, the CDR3 is TGCGCCAGCAGGCGCGATCCCGGGACTAGCGGAGATCACAATGAGCAGTTCTTC. This codes for CASRRDPGTSGDHNEQFF. The chain couples TRBV5-1 to TRBJ2-1, with 11 nucleotides matching TRBD2. Germline V CDR1 and CDR2: SGHRS, YFSETQ. With 5 bases clipped from V and 5 bases from J, the junction kept 15 bases outside the gene matches. The CDR3 spans 18 residues.

The CDR3 DNA reads TGTGCCAGCAGATCCACAGGGAAGTACGAGCAGTACTTC. It encodes CASRSTGKYEQYF. The J gene is TRBJ2-7, the V gene TRBV28, with D possibly matching TRBD1 (6 bases). The CDR3 contains 13 residues. Germline assignment: CDR1 MDHEN and CDR2 SYDVKM. Trimming stripped 6 bases from V and 4 bases from J, with 13 bases between.

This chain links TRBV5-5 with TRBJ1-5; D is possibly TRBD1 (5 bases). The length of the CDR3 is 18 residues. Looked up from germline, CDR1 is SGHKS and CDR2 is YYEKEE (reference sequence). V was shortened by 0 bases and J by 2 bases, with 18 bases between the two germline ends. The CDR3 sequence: CASSLGQGGGYGNQPQHF. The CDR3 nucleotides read TGTGCCAGCAGCTTGGGCCAGGGAGGAGGGTATGGCAATCAGCCCCAGCATTTT.

The CDR3 DNA reads TGCAGCGTAGGGACAGGGACAATGGCGGAAGAGACCCAGTACTTC. Amino acids: CSVGTGTMAEETQYF. The chain has TRBV29-1 and TRBJ2-5; TRBD1 agrees at 9 bases. V was pared by 6 bases and J by 3 bases, with 11 bases of the junction left unmatched. This CDR3 region has 15 residues. From germline, CDR1 is SQVTM and CDR2 ANQGSEA.